This TCR beta chain stems from a study of blood T cell repertoires in COVID-19. Study-level information: Sites in the United States, Italy and Spain provided acute and convalescent COVID-19 samples.

V was trimmed by 2 bases and J by 3 bases, leaving 11 bases between them. The CDR3 extends over 14 amino acids. Germline CDR1 LGHDT, CDR2 YNNKEL (reference sequence). In the authors' workflow: Estimated nucleated cell counts came from reference gene primer amplification. Sequenced by immunoSEQ multiplex PCR; TCRdb stores in-frame clones only, minus some. V and J calls and clone size are given by that table; D and trimming were obtained from the DNA. The data show 250,000 to 300,000 clones, with around four fifths seen just once and 4.2% held by the top ten. The sequence was collected from a man between 60 and 75 years old with acute or convalescent COVID-19. This chain connects TRBV3-1 (or the pseudogene TRBV3-2) to TRBJ2-7, with a weak D call TRBD1 (5 bases). Sequencing used peripheral blood. The CDR3 region has the DNA TGTGCCAGCAGCCAACTCGCCCAGGGCTACGAGCAGTACTTC. It specifies CASSQLAQGYEQYF.